These 6 T cell receptor beta chains share one sample of origin, sequenced in a study of blood T cell repertoires in COVID-19. The assay was immunoSEQ multiplex PCR, and TCRdb's table has in-frame clones only and misses some. The sample includes approximately 130,000 clones, around 78% of them seen just once. The sequenced material came from peripheral blood. The origin of the receptors is a human donor in a cohort sampled during active COVID-19.

This chain connects TRBV6-5 to TRBJ2-7, with TRBD1 matching over 7 bases. Germline V lookup: CDR1 MNHEY, CDR2 SVGAGI. J was trimmed by 3 bases and V by 6 bases; bases with no gene match: 8. This CDR3 region has 14 residues. The CDR3 DNA follows: TGTGCCAGCAGGCCTACAGGGGCGAACTACGAGCAGTACTTC. This codes for CASRPTGANYEQYF.

Concerning this clone: Different DNA sequences within this sample yield the same CDR3. The chain has TRBV30 and TRBJ2-2; D may be TRBD1 (6 bases). This CDR3 is built from 15 residues. Trimming took 0 bases from V and 0 from J, leaving 8 bases between them. Germline loops: CDR1 GTSNPN, CDR2 SVGIG (reference sequence). The chain's CDR3 is CAWSVGQPNTGELFF. CDR3 in DNA: TGTGCCTGGAGTGTAGGACAGCCGAACACCGGGGAGCTGTTTTTT.

V is TRBV10-2 and J is TRBJ2-2; D is undetermined. The germline V gene has CDR1 WSHSY and CDR2 SAAADI. This CDR3 spans 11 amino acids. Trimming left V 6 bases short and J 7 bases short, with 6 bases between. CDR3 region: CASRVVGELFF. The DNA of the CDR3 is TGCGCCAGCAGGGTAGTCGGGGAGCTGTTTTTT.

The V gene is TRBV28, the J gene TRBJ2-3; TRBD1 agrees at 9 bases. Germline V gene data show CDR1 as MDHEN and CDR2 as SYDVKM. The length of the CDR3 is 14 residues. Trimming took 11 bases from V and 9 from J; bases not matched to a gene: 15. This CDR3 is CAGKGQGRNITQYF. The DNA for the CDR3 is TGTGCCGGAAAAGGACAGGGGAGGAACATAACGCAGTATTTT.

The chain combines TRBV4-1 with TRBJ1-4; D might be TRBD1 (6 bases). CDR1 is MGHRA and CDR2 is YSYEKL in the germline V gene. Trimming shortened V by 0 bases and J by 14 bases, and 22 bases separated the two germline ends. CDR3 length: 16 amino acids. CDR3 DNA: TGCGCCAGCAGCCAAGAGGCCGGGACAACCTCCGGGGGGCTGTTTTTT. Amino acid sequence: CASSQEAGTTSGGLFF.

The rearrangement links TRBV3-1 (or the pseudogene TRBV3-2) to TRBJ2-5, with 8 nucleotides matching TRBD2. The CDR3 has 18 residues. Germline trimming cut 1 base from V and 2 bases from J; bases unmatched to any gene: 12. Germline values: CDR1 LGHDT, CDR2 YNNKEL (reference sequence). The CDR3 DNA reads TGTGCCAGCAGCCAAGCGGGCGGAGGCGGGGGGAAACAAGAGACCCAGTACTTC. Translation gives CASSQAGGGGGKQETQYF.